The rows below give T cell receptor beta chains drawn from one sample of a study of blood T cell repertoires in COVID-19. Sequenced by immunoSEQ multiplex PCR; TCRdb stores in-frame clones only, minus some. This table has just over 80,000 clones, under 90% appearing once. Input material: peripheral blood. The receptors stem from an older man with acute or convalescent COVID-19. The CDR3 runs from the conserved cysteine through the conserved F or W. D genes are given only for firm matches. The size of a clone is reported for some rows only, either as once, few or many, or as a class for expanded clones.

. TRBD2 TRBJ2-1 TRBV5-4 CASSLPSGNEQFF TGTGCCAGCAGCTTGCCTAGCGGGAATGAGCAGTTCTTC
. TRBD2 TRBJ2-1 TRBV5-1 CASSSPGLAGVSEQFF TGCGCCAGCAGTTCGCCGGGACTAGCGGGAGTGAGTGAGCAGTTCTTC
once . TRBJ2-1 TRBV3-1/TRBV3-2 CASSQDLSSYNEQFF TGTGCCAGCAGCCAAGATCTTAGCTCCTACAATGAGCAGTTCTTC
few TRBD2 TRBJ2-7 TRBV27 CASHRTSGTSEQYF TGTGCCAGCCACCGGACTAGCGGGACGTCCGAGCAGTACTTC
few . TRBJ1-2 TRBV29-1 CSVDQRGWGSGGGYTF TGCAGCGTTGATCAGCGGGGTTGGGGCTCCGGTGGCGGCTACACCTTC
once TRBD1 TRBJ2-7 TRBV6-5 CASRRVTGGDEQYF TGTGCCAGCAGGAGAGTTACAGGGGGCGACGAGCAGTACTTC
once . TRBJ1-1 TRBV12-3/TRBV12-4 CASSILRGTEAFF TGTGCCAGCAGTATTTTAAGGGGGACTGAAGCTTTCTTT
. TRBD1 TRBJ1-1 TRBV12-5 CASGLDRGQAFF TGTGCTAGTGGTTTGGACAGGGGCCAAGCTTTCTTT
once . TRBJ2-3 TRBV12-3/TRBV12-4 CASSHHSTDTQYF TGTGCCAGCAGCCATCATAGCACAGATACGCAGTATTTT
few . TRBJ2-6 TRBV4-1 CASSQDRGNWGSGANVLTF TGCGCCAGCAGCCAAGATAGGGGCAACTGGGGCTCTGGGGCCAACGTCCTGACTTTC